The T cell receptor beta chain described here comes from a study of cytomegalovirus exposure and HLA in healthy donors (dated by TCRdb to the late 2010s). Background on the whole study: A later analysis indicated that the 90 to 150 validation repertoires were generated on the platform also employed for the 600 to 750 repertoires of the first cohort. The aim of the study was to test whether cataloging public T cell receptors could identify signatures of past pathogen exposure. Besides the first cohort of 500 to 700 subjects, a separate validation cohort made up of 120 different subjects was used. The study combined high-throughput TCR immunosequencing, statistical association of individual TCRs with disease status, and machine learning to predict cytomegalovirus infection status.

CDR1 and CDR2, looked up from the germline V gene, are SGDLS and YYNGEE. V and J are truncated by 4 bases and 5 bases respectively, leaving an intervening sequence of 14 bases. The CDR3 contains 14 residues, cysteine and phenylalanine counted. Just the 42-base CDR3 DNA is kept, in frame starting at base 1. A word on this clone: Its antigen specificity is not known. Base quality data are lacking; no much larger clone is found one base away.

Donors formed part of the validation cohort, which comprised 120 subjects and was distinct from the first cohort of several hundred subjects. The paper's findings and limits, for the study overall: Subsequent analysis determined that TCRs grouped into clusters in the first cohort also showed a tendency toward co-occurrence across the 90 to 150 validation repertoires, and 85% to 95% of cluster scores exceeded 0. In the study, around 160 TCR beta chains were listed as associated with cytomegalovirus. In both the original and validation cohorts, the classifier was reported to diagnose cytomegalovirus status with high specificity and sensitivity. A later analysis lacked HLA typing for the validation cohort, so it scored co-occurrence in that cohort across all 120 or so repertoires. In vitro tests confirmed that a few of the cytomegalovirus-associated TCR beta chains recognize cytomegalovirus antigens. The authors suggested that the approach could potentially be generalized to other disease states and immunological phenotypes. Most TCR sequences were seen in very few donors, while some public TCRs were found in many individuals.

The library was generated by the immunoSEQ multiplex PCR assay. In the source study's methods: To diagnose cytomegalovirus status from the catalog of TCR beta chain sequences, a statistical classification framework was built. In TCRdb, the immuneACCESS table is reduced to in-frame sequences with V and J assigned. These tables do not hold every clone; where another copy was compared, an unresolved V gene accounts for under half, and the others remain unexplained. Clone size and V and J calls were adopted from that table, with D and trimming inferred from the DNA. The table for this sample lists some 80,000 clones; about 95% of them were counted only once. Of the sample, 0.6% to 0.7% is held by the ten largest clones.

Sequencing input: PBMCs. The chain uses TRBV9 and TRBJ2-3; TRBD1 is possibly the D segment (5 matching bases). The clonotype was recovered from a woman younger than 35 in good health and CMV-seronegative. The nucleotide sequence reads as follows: TGTGCCAGCAGCTCCCGCCCGACAGAAGATACGCAGTATTTT. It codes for CASSSRPTEDTQYF. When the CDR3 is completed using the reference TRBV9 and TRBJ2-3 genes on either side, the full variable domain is DSGVTQTPKHLITATGQRVTLRCSPRSGDLSVYWYQQSLDQGLQFLIQYYNGEERAKGNILERFSAQQFPDLHSELNLSSLELGDSALYFCASSSRPTEDTQYFGPGTRLTVL.